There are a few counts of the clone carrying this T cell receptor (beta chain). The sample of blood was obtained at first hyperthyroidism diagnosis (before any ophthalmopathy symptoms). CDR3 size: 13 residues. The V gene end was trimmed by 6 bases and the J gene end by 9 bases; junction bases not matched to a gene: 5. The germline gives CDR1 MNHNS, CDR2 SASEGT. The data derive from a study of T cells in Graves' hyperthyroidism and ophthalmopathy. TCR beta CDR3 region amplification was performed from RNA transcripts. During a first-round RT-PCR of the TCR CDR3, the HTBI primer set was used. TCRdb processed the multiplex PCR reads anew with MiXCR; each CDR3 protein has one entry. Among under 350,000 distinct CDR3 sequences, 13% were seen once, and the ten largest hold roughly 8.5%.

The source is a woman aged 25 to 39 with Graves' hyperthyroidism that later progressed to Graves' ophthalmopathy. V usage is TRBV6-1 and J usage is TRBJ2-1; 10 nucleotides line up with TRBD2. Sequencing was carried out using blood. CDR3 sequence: CASRAGGSGEQFF. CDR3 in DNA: TGTGCCAGCAGAGCGGGAGGGTCAGGTGAGCAGTTCTTC.